The source of this T cell receptor (beta chain) is a study of CD8 T cells in Susac syndrome. The authors negatively isolated CD8+ and CD4+ T cells and FACS-enriched TEMRA cells. Germline V lookup: CDR1 SGHVS, CDR2 FNYEAQ. The CDR3 totals 15 residues. V was clipped by 5 bases and J by 3 bases, with 11 bases between them. An input of about 0.5 to 1 ug of RNA was subjected to reverse transcription using random hexamers. TCRdb analysed the immunoSEQ multiplex PCR reads with MiXCR anew, one entry per CDR3 protein. The sample holds about 300,000 distinct CDR3 sequences; approximately 85% are singletons and the top ten take 0.2% to 0.25%.

V usage is TRBV7-6 and J usage is TRBJ1-6; tentatively, D is TRBD1 (5 bases). Sequenced material: CD8+ T cells from PBMCs. The sequence was collected from a human donor with multiple sclerosis. CDR3 nucleotides: TGTGCCAGCAGCCGCGGGACTGACTATAATTCACCCCTCCACTTT. This codes for CASSRGTDYNSPLHF. The whole variable domain, remainder taken from reference TRBV7-6 and TRBJ1-6, is GAGVSQSPRYKVTKRGQDVALRCDPISGHVSLYWYRQALGQGPEFLTYFNYEAQQDKSGLPNDRFSAERPEGSISTLTIQRTEQRDSAMYRCASSRGTDYNSPLHFGNGTRLTVT.